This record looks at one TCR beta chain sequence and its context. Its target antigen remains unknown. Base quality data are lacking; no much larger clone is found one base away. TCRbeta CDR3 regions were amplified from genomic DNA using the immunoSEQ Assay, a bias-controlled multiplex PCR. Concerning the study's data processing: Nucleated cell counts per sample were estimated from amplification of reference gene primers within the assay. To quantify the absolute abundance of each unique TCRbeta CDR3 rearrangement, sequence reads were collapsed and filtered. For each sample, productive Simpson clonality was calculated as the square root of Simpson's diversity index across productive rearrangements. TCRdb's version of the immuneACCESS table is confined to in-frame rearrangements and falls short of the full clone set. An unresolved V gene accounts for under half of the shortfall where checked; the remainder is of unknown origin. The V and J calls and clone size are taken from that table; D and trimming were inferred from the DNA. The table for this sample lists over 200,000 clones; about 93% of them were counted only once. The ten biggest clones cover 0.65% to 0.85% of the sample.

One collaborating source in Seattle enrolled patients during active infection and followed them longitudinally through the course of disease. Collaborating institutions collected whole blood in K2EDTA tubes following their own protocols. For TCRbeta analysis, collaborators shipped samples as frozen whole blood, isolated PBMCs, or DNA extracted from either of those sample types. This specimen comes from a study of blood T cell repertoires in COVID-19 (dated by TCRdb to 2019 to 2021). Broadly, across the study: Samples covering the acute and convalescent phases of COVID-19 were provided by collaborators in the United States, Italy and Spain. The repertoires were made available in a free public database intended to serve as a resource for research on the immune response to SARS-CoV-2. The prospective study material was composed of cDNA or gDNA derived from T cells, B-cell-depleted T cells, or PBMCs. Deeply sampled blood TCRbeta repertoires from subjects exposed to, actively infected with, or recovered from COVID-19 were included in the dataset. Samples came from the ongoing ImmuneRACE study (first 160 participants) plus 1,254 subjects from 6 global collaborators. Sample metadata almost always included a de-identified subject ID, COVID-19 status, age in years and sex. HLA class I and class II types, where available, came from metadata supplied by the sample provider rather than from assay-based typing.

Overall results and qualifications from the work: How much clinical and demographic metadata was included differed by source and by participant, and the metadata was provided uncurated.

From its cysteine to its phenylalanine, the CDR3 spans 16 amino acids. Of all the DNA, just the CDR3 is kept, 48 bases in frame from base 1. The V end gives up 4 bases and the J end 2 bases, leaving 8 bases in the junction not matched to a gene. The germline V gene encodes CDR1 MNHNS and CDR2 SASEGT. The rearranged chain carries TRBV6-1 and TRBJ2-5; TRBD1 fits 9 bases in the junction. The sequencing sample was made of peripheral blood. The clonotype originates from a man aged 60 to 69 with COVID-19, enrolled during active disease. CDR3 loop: CASSVPRTGDQETQYF. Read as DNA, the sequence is TGTGCCAGCAGTGTTCCTCGGACAGGGGATCAAGAGACCCAGTACTTC.